A single sample gave rise to the 3 T cell receptor beta chains below, sequenced in a study of siplizumab effects on memory and regulatory T cells. Profiled with immunoSEQ multiplex PCR; TCRdb holds only in-frame clones, not every one. The table includes approximately 52,000 clones, 95% to 97% detected once. The specimen sequenced was naive CD4+ T cells sorted from blood. The receptors originated from a human donor in good health.

This chain links TRBV9 with TRBJ2-7; 12 positions match TRBD2. The trim removed 2 bases at V and 3 bases at J, leaving 3 bases unmatched. CDR1 and CDR2 (germline): SGDLS, YYNGEE. This CDR3 region has 15 residues. Here the CDR3 DNA reads TGTGCCAGCAGCGTCGGACTAGCGGGGCTCTACGAGCAGTACTTC. Translating gives CASSVGLAGLYEQYF.

The chain carries TRBV23-1 and TRBJ2-2; no clear D. TRBV23-1 is an open reading frame whose function is uncertain. The V end was cut by 2 bases, the J end by 4 bases, with 11 bases between. The CDR3 consists of 15 residues. In nucleotides, the CDR3 is TGCGCCAGCAGTCAAGGCTTGGCCGTCACCGGGGAGCTGTTTTTT. It encodes CASSQGLAVTGELFF.

This clone was detected once. The rearrangement links TRBV5-1 to TRBJ2-5, with 9 nucleotides matching TRBD1. The V gene end was trimmed by 2 bases and the J gene end by 4 bases; junction bases not matched to a gene: 6. Germline values: CDR1 SGHRS, CDR2 YFSETQ. The CDR3 covers 15 residues. CDR3: CASSFDRGVGETQYF. CDR3 sequence (DNA): TGCGCCAGCAGCTTCGACAGGGGGGTAGGAGAGACCCAGTACTTC.